These 31 T cell receptor beta chains originate from one sample sequenced in a study of blood T cell repertoires in COVID-19. Some clones are missing from TCRdb's copy, which holds only in-frame ones; the method was immunoSEQ multiplex PCR. Here the sample spans under 350,000 clones, around 89% being singletons. Sequenced input: peripheral blood. All receptors derive from a man aged 35-49 years with acute or convalescent COVID-19.

V and J are TRBV24-1 and TRBJ2-3, with a possible D match to TRBD2 (7 bases). Trimming pared 5 bases from V and 1 base from J, leaving 9 bases between. Germline CDR1 KGHDR, CDR2 SFDVKD. The CDR3 is 14 residues long. The CDR3 is CATSAGGGTDTQYF. The CDR3 region has the DNA TGTGCCACCAGTGCGGGGGGCGGCACAGATACGCAGTATTTT.

V gene TRBV5-1 combines with J gene TRBJ1-1; D may be TRBD1 (6 bases). Germline-derived CDR1 and CDR2 are SGHRS and YFSETQ. Trimming removed 4 bases from V and 1 base from J, with 11 bases in between. This CDR3 contains 14 residues. CDR3 amino acids: CASSPRTANTEAFF. The CDR3 DNA reads as TGCGCCAGCAGCCCCCGGACAGCGAACACTGAAGCTTTCTTT. The variable domain in full, completed from reference TRBV5-1 and TRBJ1-1, reads KAGVTQTPRYLIKTRGQQVTLSCSPISGHRSVSWYQQTPGQGLQFLFEYFSETQRNKGNFPGRFSGRQFSNSRSEMNVSTLELGDSALYLCASSPRTANTEAFFGQGTRLTVV.

This clone has only one observation. The chain carries TRBV3-1 (or the pseudogene TRBV3-2) and TRBJ2-7; 9 nucleotides line up with TRBD1. With V trimmed by 4 bases and J by 0 bases, 1 base remained unmatched. Germline assignment: CDR1 LGHDT and CDR2 YNNKEL (reference sequence). The CDR3 is made up of 14 amino acids. This chain's CDR3 is CASSRDRVSYEQYF. The DNA for the CDR3 is TGTGCCAGCAGCCGGGACAGGGTCTCCTACGAGCAGTACTTC.

This clone was counted a single time. The chain couples TRBV29-1 to TRBJ1-5; D possibly corresponds to TRBD1 (6 bases). V gave up 6 bases and J gave up 5 bases, with 17 bases separating them. Germline V gives CDR1 SQVTM, CDR2 ANQGSEA. The CDR3 length is 14 residues. The CDR3: CSVGGQGIDQPQHF. The CDR3 coding sequence is TGCAGCGTCGGGGGGCAGGGGATTGATCAGCCCCAGCATTTT.

The chain's CDR3 is CASSPTSGGIYNEQFF. In DNA form, the CDR3 reads TGTGCCAGCAGCCCGACTAGCGGGGGCATTTACAATGAGCAGTTCTTC. The J gene is TRBJ2-1, the V gene TRBV7-7, with TRBD2 identical over 12 bases. Germline V gives CDR1 SSHAT, CDR2 FNYEAQ (reference sequence). The length of the CDR3 is 16 residues. Unmatched junction bases numbered 6, after V lost 5 bases and J lost 4 bases.

The chain joins TRBV2 to TRBJ1-2, with D perhaps TRBD1 (5 bases). From germline, CDR1 is SNHLY and CDR2 FYNNEI. The CDR3 has 12 residues. Between the trimmed V and J ends, which lost 5 bases and 6 bases, there was a span of 10 bases. CDR3 sequence: CASSRIRDGYTF. CDR3 DNA: TGTGCCAGCAGTCGAATCAGGGATGGCTACACCTTC.

The gene calls are TRBV5-5 and TRBJ1-1, with D tentatively TRBD1 (5 bases). The CDR3 is 16 residues long. V lost 5 bases to trimming and J lost 5 bases, with 22 bases between them. CDR1 and CDR2 from the germline V gene are SGHKS and YYEKEE (reference sequence). The CDR3 nucleotides read TGTGCCAGCAGTCATAGCGCGGGACGATCGGGGACTGAAGCTTTCTTT. It yields the protein CASSHSAGRSGTEAFF.

The chain couples TRBV25-1 to TRBJ1-6, with 10 bases aligning to TRBD1. J lost 8 bases, V lost 3 bases, and 7 bases had no gene match. Germline CDR1 MGHDK, CDR2 SYGVNS. The CDR3 covers 16 residues. The CDR3 DNA sequence: TGTGCCAGCAGTGAGATTACCGGGACAGGGGATTCACCCCTCCACTTT. Translated, it gives CASSEITGTGDSPLHF.

Of note for this clone: Additional DNA sequences in this sample encode the identical CDR3. V is TRBV11-2 and J is TRBJ1-5; TRBD1 aligns across 9 bases. Trimming cost V 5 bases and J 1 base; bases outside gene matches: 3. Germline CDR1 SGHAT, CDR2 FQNNGV. The CDR3 spans 15 residues. In DNA form, the CDR3 reads TGTGCCAGCAGCCGGACAGGGGACAGCAATCAGCCCCAGCATTTT. Its protein is CASSRTGDSNQPQHF.

As regards this clone: One end of the junction does not line up with germline, which may come from a read error. The rearrangement links TRBV29-1 to TRBJ2-1; D is perhaps TRBD2 (6 bases). This CDR3 comprises 14 residues. Germline V gene data show CDR1 as SQVTM and CDR2 as ANQGSEA. DNA of the CDR3: TGCAGCGTCGAAGTCGCGGGGTCTTACAATGAGCAGTTCTTC. This encodes CSVEVAGSYNEQFF.

The chain joins TRBV27 to TRBJ2-5; D perhaps matches TRBD2 (7 bases). The CDR3 length is 16 residues. Deletions cut 5 bases from V and 5 bases from J, with 21 bases between. Germline CDR1 reads MNHEY; CDR2 reads SMNVEV (reference sequence). The CDR3 reads CASSPRQVGGIETQYF. The CDR3 nucleotides read TGTGCCAGCAGTCCACGACAGGTCGGGGGGATCGAGACCCAGTACTTC.

The chain carries TRBV6-5 and TRBJ2-3; no firm D call. The germline V gene encodes CDR1 MNHEY and CDR2 SVGAGI. V dropped 3 bases and J dropped 0 bases, with 10 bases sitting between them. CDR3 size: 15 residues. The CDR3 here is CASSYQASSTDTQYF. CDR3 sequence (DNA): TGTGCCAGCAGTTATCAGGCCTCCAGCACAGATACGCAGTATTTT.

The chain uses TRBV6-6 and TRBJ1-3, with D uncertain. Deletions cut 0 bases from V and 0 bases from J, with 6 bases between. The CDR3 is 15 amino acids. CDR1 and CDR2 from the germline V gene are MNHNY and SVGAGI (reference sequence). This chain's CDR3 is CASSYSTVSGNTIYF. The CDR3 DNA reads TGTGCCAGCAGTTACTCTACGGTCTCTGGAAACACCATATATTTT.

V gene TRBV5-1 combines with J gene TRBJ1-2; a possible D gene is TRBD1 (5 bases). This CDR3 comprises 15 residues. V was clipped by 0 bases and J by 2 bases, with 11 bases between them. Germline values: CDR1 SGHRS, CDR2 YFSETQ. CDR3 coding DNA: TGCGCCAGCAGCTTGGGGACAAGCGACAACTATGGCTACACCTTC. Translated, it gives CASSLGTSDNYGYTF.

The chain employs TRBV5-1 and TRBJ2-3; 11 positions agree with TRBD1. Trimming took 4 bases from V and 10 from J; bases not matched to a gene: 2. The CDR3 spans 12 residues. CDR1 and CDR2 (germline): SGHRS, YFSETQ. The CDR3 sequence: CASSPGQGAQYF. The DNA of the CDR3 is TGCGCCAGCAGCCCGGGACAGGGGGCGCAGTATTTT.

This clone was seen a few times. V and J are TRBV7-2 and TRBJ1-6; D is uncertain. From germline, CDR1 is SGHTA and CDR2 FQGNSA. CDR3 size: 12 residues. Trimming shortened V by 5 bases and J by 10 bases, and 9 bases separated the two germline ends. The CDR3 spells CASSHSGSPLHF. CDR3 nucleotide sequence: TGTGCCAGCAGCCACAGTGGATCACCCCTCCACTTT.

V is TRBV11-2 and J is TRBJ2-3; no clear D gene. CDR3 length: 15 residues. V was clipped by 3 bases and J by 2 bases, with 12 bases between them. Looked up from germline, CDR1 is SGHAT and CDR2 is FQNNGV. As DNA, the CDR3 is TGTGCCAGCAGCTTCTTTGGCAGATTCACAGATACGCAGTATTTT. Amino acid sequence: CASSFFGRFTDTQYF.

In its sample, this clone was seen once. The J gene is TRBJ2-3, the V gene TRBV29-1; D is possibly TRBD2 (7 bases). From germline, CDR1 is SQVTM and CDR2 ANQGSEA. V lost 6 bases, J lost 0 bases, and 16 bases lay in between. CDR3 size: 15 residues. CDR3 DNA: TGCAGCGTCCACAATACGGGGGGCAGCACAGATACGCAGTATTTT. This gives the protein CSVHNTGGSTDTQYF.

The chain links TRBV14 to TRBJ2-7; tentatively, D is TRBD1 (7 bases). Trimming shortened V by 0 bases and J by 13 bases, and 16 bases separated the two germline ends. Germline V CDR1 and CDR2: SGHDN, FVKESK. The CDR3 runs to 13 residues. CDR3: CASSQDLRRGHYF. CDR3 in DNA: TGTGCCAGCAGCCAAGATTTAAGGAGGGGGCACTACTTC.

This clone was counted at least ten times. The chain employs TRBV6-5 and TRBJ1-6; 7 bases map to TRBD1. Germline loops: CDR1 MNHEY, CDR2 SVGAGI. Losses at the gene ends were 4 bases for V and 10 bases for J; bases not matched to a gene: 10. The CDR3 is 15 residues long. CDR3 residues: CASSFTQGLESPLHF. CDR3 nucleotides: TGTGCCAGCAGTTTTACACAGGGGCTGGAATCACCCCTCCACTTT.

The chain combines TRBV27 with TRBJ2-7; D is possibly TRBD1 (8 bases). Trimming took 2 bases from V and 2 from J, leaving 16 bases between them. The CDR3 contains 16 residues. Germline CDR1 and CDR2: MNHEY and SMNVEV (reference sequence). In nucleotides, the CDR3 is TGTGCCAGCAGTTTAATAGGACAGGGACTAACCTACGAGCAGTACTTC. Encoded protein: CASSLIGQGLTYEQYF.

The gene calls are TRBV5-1 and TRBJ2-3; D ambiguous. Germline V gene sequence: CDR1 SGHRS, CDR2 YFSETQ. The V and J ends lost 0 bases and 2 bases respectively, with 10 bases between them. The CDR3 sequence is 15 residues long. The CDR3 sequence is CASSLATSYTDTQYF. In nucleotides, the CDR3 is TGCGCCAGCAGCTTGGCCACGAGTTACACAGATACGCAGTATTTT.

This clone occurred a few times. The chain links TRBV3-1 (or the pseudogene TRBV3-2) to TRBJ2-1, with 7 bases fitting TRBD2. There are 14 residues in the CDR3. In germline, CDR1 is LGHDT, CDR2 YNNKEL (reference sequence). With V trimmed by 4 bases and J by 7 bases, 7 bases remained unmatched. The CDR3 nucleotides are TGTGCCAGCAGCCCTATTCTGGGAGGGAATGAGCAGTTCTTC. This gives the protein CASSPILGGNEQFF.

The chain links TRBV19 to TRBJ2-7; 7 bases agree with TRBD2. This CDR3 comprises 14 residues. Trimming took 1 base from V and 2 from J; bases not matched to a gene: 2. Germline CDR1 reads LNHDA; CDR2 reads SQIVND (reference sequence). The CDR3 reads CASSIALAAYEQYF. In nucleotides, the CDR3 is TGTGCCAGTAGTATAGCCCTAGCGGCCTACGAGCAGTACTTC.

This chain uses TRBV12-3 or TRBV12-4 with TRBJ1-2; possible D gene TRBD1, 5 bases. The length of the CDR3 is 13 residues. V was cut by 2 bases and J by 7 bases, with 11 bases left in between. In DNA form, the CDR3 reads TGTGCCAGCAGTTTATCAAGCGGGGCTGGCTACACCTTC. Encoded protein: CASSLSSGAGYTF.

J is TRBJ1-3 and V is TRBV13, with a possible D match to TRBD1 (6 bases). V lost 6 bases and J 2 bases, leaving 11 bases between the germline ends. The CDR3 is made up of 14 amino acids. Germline V gene lookup returns CDR1 PRHDT and CDR2 FYEKMQ (reference sequence). Here the CDR3 reads CASRPGGPGNTIYF. CDR3 nucleotides: TGTGCCAGCAGACCGGGGGGGCCTGGAAACACCATATATTTT.

As regards this clone: Other DNA sequences within the sample encode an identical CDR3. The chain uses TRBV6-6 and TRBJ1-4, with TRBD1 as a possible D gene (5 bases). The V gene's germline CDR1 is MNHNY and CDR2 SVGAGI (reference sequence). CDR3 size: 13 residues. Trimming pared 2 bases from V and 4 bases from J, leaving 5 bases between. In DNA, the CDR3 is TGTGCCAGCAGTTACAGGGGTAATGAAAAACTGTTTTTT. It yields the protein CASSYRGNEKLFF.

The genes are TRBV9 and TRBJ2-7; TRBD2 agrees at 13 bases. Germline trimming cut 4 bases from V and 2 bases from J; bases unmatched to any gene: 6. CDR1 is SGDLS and CDR2 is YYNGEE in the germline V gene. The CDR3 runs to 16 residues. The CDR3: CASSPGTSGAPYEQYF. CDR3 bases: TGTGCCAGCAGCCCCGGGACTAGCGGGGCTCCCTACGAGCAGTACTTC.

In the case of this clone: Other DNA sequences within the sample encode an identical CDR3. The chain recombines TRBV24-1 with TRBJ2-1; 7 bases fit TRBD1. CDR3 length: 16 residues. From germline, CDR1 is KGHDR and CDR2 SFDVKD. V lost 3 bases and J lost 4; bases outside the gene matches: 8. CDR3 nucleotides: TGTGCCACCAGTGATACCCGACAGGGATCGTACAATGAGCAGTTCTTC. Translated: CATSDTRQGSYNEQFF.

V gene TRBV11-3 combines with J gene TRBJ2-3; possibly TRBD1 for D (6 bases). CDR1 is SGHNT, CDR2 YENEEA, per germline. V was cut by 4 bases and J by 10 bases, with 9 bases left in between. CDR3 size: 11 residues. The CDR3, as DNA: TGTGCCAGCAGCTCGGACAGTGCGCAGTATTTT. It translates to CASSSDSAQYF. The entire variable domain, with the rest obtained from reference TRBV11-3 and TRBJ2-3, is as follows: EAGVVQSPRYKIIEKKQPVAFWCNPISGHNTLYWYLQNLGQGPELLIRYENEEAVDDSQLPKDRFSAERLKGVDSTLKIQPAELGDSAVYLCASSSDSAQYFGPGTRLTVL.

The chain carries TRBV30 and TRBJ1-6; 7 bases match TRBD1. The J segment lost 7 bases and the V segment lost 3 bases, leaving 9 bases of the junction unmatched. From germline, CDR1 is GTSNPN and CDR2 SVGIG (reference sequence). This CDR3 has 15 residues. CDR3 coding DNA: TGTGCCTGGAGCGACAGGGTAGGGGGCAATTCACCCCTCCACTTT. It codes for CAWSDRVGGNSPLHF.